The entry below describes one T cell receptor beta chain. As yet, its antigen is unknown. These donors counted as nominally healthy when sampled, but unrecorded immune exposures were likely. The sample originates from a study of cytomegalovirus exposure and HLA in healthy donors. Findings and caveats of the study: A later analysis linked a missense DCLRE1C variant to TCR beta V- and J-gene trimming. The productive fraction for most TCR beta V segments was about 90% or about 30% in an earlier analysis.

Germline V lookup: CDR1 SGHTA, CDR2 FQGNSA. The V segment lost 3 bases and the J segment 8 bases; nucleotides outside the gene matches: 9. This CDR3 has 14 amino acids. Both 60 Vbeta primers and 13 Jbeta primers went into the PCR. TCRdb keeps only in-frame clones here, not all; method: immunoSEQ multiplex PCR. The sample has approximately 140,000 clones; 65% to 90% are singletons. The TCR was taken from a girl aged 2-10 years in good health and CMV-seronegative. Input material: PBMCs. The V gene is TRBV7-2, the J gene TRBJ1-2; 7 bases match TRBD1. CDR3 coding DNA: TGTGCCAGCAGCTTCGACAGGGACATGCGGGGCTACACCTTC. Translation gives CASSFDRDMRGYTF. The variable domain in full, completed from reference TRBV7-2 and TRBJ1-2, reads GAGVSQSPSNKVTEKGKDVELRCDPISGHTALYWYRQSLGQGLEFLIYFQGNSAPDKSGLPSDRFSAERTGGSVSTLTIQRTQQEDSAVYLCASSFDRDMRGYTFGSGTRLTVV.